This T cell receptor beta chain was sequenced for a study of blood T cells in healthy people across ages. A sample-barcoded 5' primer and a J-beta primer mix were used in a second PCR of about 7 to 12 cycles. TCRdb analysed the 5' RACE reads with MiXCR anew, one entry per CDR3 protein. The sample carries approximately 820,000 distinct CDR3 sequences, approximately 48% recorded once. Germline V CDR1 and CDR2: LNHNV, YYDKDF (reference sequence). The CDR3 runs to 17 residues. V lost 2 bases, J lost 0 bases, and 2 bases stayed unmatched. The material sequenced was blood. The chain recombines TRBV15 with TRBJ2-2, with TRBD2 identical over 11 bases. This receptor was obtained from a man between 60 and 70 years old in good health. CDR3 in DNA: TGTGCCACCAGCAGATCACTAGCGGGGGCGAACACCGGGGAGCTGTTTTTT. It codes for CATSRSLAGANTGELFF.